The present T cell receptor (beta chain) was sequenced within a study of T cell responses to AZD1222 COVID-19 vaccine. Study-level points and caveats: White British donors predominated, females outnumbered males, and clonal diversity was possibly underestimated. Unmutated regions of variants are reportedly targeted by nearly half of spike-specific TCRs. With two AZD1222 doses given, Spike-specific TCR breadth and depth both rose.

Comment on this clone: Its antigen is as yet unknown.

Here immunoSEQ multiplex PCR was the method, and the copy in TCRdb shows in-frame clones only, minus some. The table lists roughly 270,000 clones, approximately 94% of them singletons, with about 0.5% in the top ten. Per germline, CDR1 LNHNV and CDR2 YYDKDF (reference sequence). CDR3 size: 15 residues. V gave up 0 bases and J gave up 2 bases, with 8 bases separating them. The source was peripheral blood, collected 28 days after the second AZD1222 dose. This rearrangement joins TRBV15 to TRBJ1-5; D unresolved. This receptor was taken from an adult who received the AZD1222 COVID-19 vaccine. CDR3 sequence (DNA): TGTGCCACCAGCAGAGACGTAGTGGGCAATCAGCCCCAGCATTTT. It is translated as CATSRDVVGNQPQHF.